Listed here are 32 T cell receptor beta chains from one sample, sequenced in a study of T cell repertoires in cytomegalovirus infection. TCRdb reanalysed the reads using MiXCR and keeps one entry per CDR3 protein. This table holds hundreds of thousands of distinct CDR3 sequences, approximately 30% found once. These receptors have no known antigen. Sequenced material: cultured CD8+ T cells from PBMCs, taken from culture after CMV antigen stimulation. The receptors derive from a human donor in good health (CMV status not recorded). Some clones in this sample may be carry-over from other donors' samples.

The chain has TRBV20-1 and TRBJ1-1, with TRBD1 as a possible D gene (5 bases). Germline CDR1 and CDR2: DFQATT and SNEGSKA (reference sequence). Between the trimmed V and J ends, which lost 4 bases and 0 bases, there was a span of 12 bases. The CDR3 consists of 14 residues. Here the CDR3 reads CSAKEQGLNTEAFF. CDR3 DNA: TGCAGTGCTAAGGAGCAGGGCCTGAACACTGAAGCTTTCTTT.

This clonotype was seen only a few times. This chain connects TRBV6-5 to TRBJ2-3; D is perhaps TRBD2 (6 bases). CDR1 and CDR2 from the germline V gene are MNHEY and SVGAGI. Trimming left V 1 base short and J 2 bases short, with 10 bases between. The CDR3 contains 15 residues. This chain's CDR3 is CASSYLASDTDTQYF. The CDR3 DNA reads as TGTGCCAGCAGTTACTTGGCTAGCGACACAGATACGCAGTATTTT.

The count of this clonotype is one. This rearrangement joins TRBV2 to TRBJ2-1; D may be TRBD2 (6 bases). Germline V gene lookup returns CDR1 SNHLY and CDR2 FYNNEI. The CDR3 is 15 amino acids. V lost 3 bases, J lost 6 bases, and 15 bases lay in between. This CDR3 reads CASSDPSGTSNEQFF. Here the CDR3 DNA reads TGTGCCAGCAGTGATCCCTCCGGGACTTCCAATGAGCAGTTCTTC. Based on the CDR3 plus reference TRBV2 and TRBJ2-1, the full variable domain is EPEVTQTPSHQVTQMGQEVILRCVPISNHLYFYWYRQILGQKVEFLVSFYNNEISEKSEIFDDQFSVERPDGSNFTLKIRSTKLEDSAMYFCASSDPSGTSNEQFFGPGTRLTVL.

This clonotype was counted between two and nine times. The chain has TRBV7-9 and TRBJ2-7, with 7 nucleotides matching TRBD2. V shed 5 bases and J 7 bases; nucleotides not matched to a gene: 11. Per germline, CDR1 SEHNR and CDR2 FQNEAQ (reference sequence). CDR3 size: 14 residues. CDR3 sequence reads: CASSHKLASEEQYV. The CDR3 DNA sequence: TGTGCCAGCAGCCATAAACTAGCGTCTGAAGAGCAGTACGTC.

In its sample, this clonotype was seen a few times. The chain uses TRBV12-3 or TRBV12-4 and TRBJ2-5; D perhaps matches TRBD2 (5 bases). V shed 5 bases and J shed 2 bases, with 6 bases lying between them. The CDR3 consists of 12 residues. DNA of the CDR3: TGTGCCAGCAGTCCGGGGCAAGAGACCCAGTACTTC. Translated, it gives CASSPGQETQYF.

This clonotype was observed a handful of times. This chain uses TRBV7-8 with TRBJ2-7; D gene ambiguous. The CDR3 runs 14 residues. Germline CDR1 and CDR2: SGHVS and FQNEAQ. V lost 6 bases, J lost 3 bases, and 15 bases lay in between. CDR3 in amino acids: CASSATSGNYEQYF. Written as DNA, the CDR3 is TGTGCCAGCAGTGCCACGTCAGGAAACTACGAGCAGTACTTC.

The rearrangement uses TRBV2 and TRBJ1-1; maybe TRBD1 (6 bases). There are 15 residues in the CDR3. The V gene lost 6 bases and the J gene lost 0 bases, with 14 bases spanning the gap. Germline CDR1 is SNHLY and CDR2 is FYNNEI. This CDR3 is CASRAETGVNTEAFF. CDR3 DNA sequence: TGTGCCAGCAGAGCCGAGACAGGTGTGAACACTGAAGCTTTCTTT. Supplemented by reference TRBV2 and TRBJ1-1, the full variable domain reads EPEVTQTPSHQVTQMGQEVILRCVPISNHLYFYWYRQILGQKVEFLVSFYNNEISEKSEIFDDQFSVERPDGSNFTLKIRSTKLEDSAMYFCASRAETGVNTEAFFGQGTRLTVV.

The rearrangement uses TRBV12-3 or TRBV12-4 and TRBJ2-5, with D perhaps TRBD1 (5 bases). Trimming pared 6 bases from V and 1 base from J, leaving 18 bases between. CDR3 length: 16 residues. DNA for the CDR3: TGTGCCAGCAGCCCGTGGGCAGGGTCCATCCAAGAGACCCAGTACTTC. Its protein product is CASSPWAGSIQETQYF.

This clonotype was seen a handful of times. The genes are TRBV7-9 and TRBJ2-5; D is ambiguous. The germline gives CDR1 SEHNR, CDR2 FQNEAQ (reference sequence). Trimming cost V 4 bases and J 3 bases, with 12 bases left between them. This CDR3 contains 14 residues. The CDR3 sequence is CASSSEDGEETQYF. As DNA, the CDR3 is TGTGCCAGCAGCTCCGAGGACGGTGAAGAGACCCAGTACTTC. The variable domain in full, completed from reference TRBV7-9 and TRBJ2-5, reads DTGVSQNPRHKITKRGQNVTFRCDPISEHNRLYWYRQTLGQGPEFLTYFQNEAQLEKSRLLSDRFSAERPKGSFSTLEIQRTEQGDSAMYLCASSSEDGEETQYFGPGTRLLVL.

CDR3 coding DNA: TGTGCCAGCAGCCGCACCACCCTAGTAGCGCAGTTCTTC. Protein product: CASSRTTLVAQFF. The chain uses TRBV14 and TRBJ2-1; no reliable D call. The CDR3 consists of 13 residues. Germline CDR1 and CDR2: SGHDN and FVKESK. V lost 4 bases to trimming and J lost 12 bases, with 16 bases between them.

The rearrangement links TRBV5-4 to TRBJ2-6; maybe TRBD1 (5 bases). The V end lost 3 bases, the J end lost 0 bases, and 10 bases lay between the germline ends. The CDR3 runs 16 residues. Germline V gene data show CDR1 as SGHNT and CDR2 as YYREEE (reference sequence). CDR3 coding DNA: TGTGCCAGCAGCTCGGCTAGGGGCTCTGGGGCCAACGTCCTGACTTTC. Its protein product is CASSSARGSGANVLTF.

This sequence joins TRBV12-5 and TRBJ1-2, with D unresolved. This CDR3 spans 16 amino acids. Trimming left V 4 bases short and J 2 bases short, with 17 bases between. Germline values: CDR1 LGHNT, CDR2 FRNRAP. The CDR3 nucleotides are TGTGCTAGTGGTTCCGACGCAGGACCGGGGAACTATGGCTACACCTTC. Protein sequence: CASGSDAGPGNYGYTF.

This clonotype was counted ten times or more. This rearrangement joins TRBV7-2 to TRBJ2-5, with 11 bases lining up with TRBD1. The trim removed 3 bases at V and 3 bases at J, leaving 6 bases unmatched. CDR1 is SGHTA and CDR2 is FQGNSA in the germline V gene. This CDR3 spans 16 amino acids. The CDR3 loop reads CASSLRTGGLEETQYF. The CDR3 bases are TGTGCCAGCAGCTTGAGGACAGGGGGCTTAGAAGAGACCCAGTACTTC. Looking up the rest from reference TRBV7-2 and TRBJ2-5 gives the full variable domain: GAGVSQSPSNKVTEKGKDVELRCDPISGHTALYWYRQSLGQGLEFLIYFQGNSAPDKSGLPSDRFSAERTGGSVSTLTIQRTQQEDSAVYLCASSLRTGGLEETQYFGPGTRLLVL.

This clonotype was recorded at least ten times. The V call is TRBV7-2, the J call TRBJ2-5; weak D call: TRBD1 (6 bases). V was pared by 1 base and J by 5 bases, with 23 bases between. Germline CDR1 SGHTA, CDR2 FQGNSA. This CDR3 spans 18 amino acids. CDR3 in amino acids: CASSLDGQLLFGHETQYF. The CDR3 DNA is TGTGCCAGCAGCTTAGACGGACAGCTCCTCTTCGGTCACGAGACCCAGTACTTC. The whole variable domain, remainder taken from reference TRBV7-2 and TRBJ2-5, is GAGVSQSPSNKVTEKGKDVELRCDPISGHTALYWYRQSLGQGLEFLIYFQGNSAPDKSGLPSDRFSAERTGGSVSTLTIQRTQQEDSAVYLCASSLDGQLLFGHETQYFGPGTRLLVL.

The rearrangement uses TRBV7-3 and TRBJ1-1; 7 bases map to TRBD1. The CDR3 consists of 14 residues. J lost 4 bases, V lost 6 bases, and 8 bases had no gene match. Germline CDR1 is SGHTA and CDR2 is FQGTGA. CDR3 residues: CASSTTGIPTEAFF. CDR3 DNA: TGTGCCAGCAGTACGACAGGGATTCCCACTGAAGCTTTCTTT.

The table lists this clonotype with a few counts. J is TRBJ1-6 and V is TRBV6-2 or TRBV6-3; TRBD1 aligns across 9 bases. V trimming: 6 bases; J trimming: 7 bases; junction bases outside the gene matches: 4. The CDR3 is 14 residues long. Germline V gene lookup returns CDR1 MNHEY and CDR2 SVGEGT. CDR3 nucleotide sequence: TGTGCCAGCAGAACCGGGACAGGGAATTCACCCCTCCACTTT. It encodes CASRTGTGNSPLHF.

This clonotype was seen more than once but under ten times. The chain couples TRBV5-4 to TRBJ2-3, with 10 bases aligning to TRBD1. Germline CDR1 reads SGHNT; CDR2 reads YYREEE (reference sequence). The CDR3 covers 14 residues. Losses at the gene ends were 7 bases for V and 4 bases for J; bases not matched to a gene: 6. CDR3 in DNA: TGTGCCAGCTCGGGACAGGGGATGCCAGATACGCAGTATTTT. Residues: CASSGQGMPDTQYF. Variable domain in full (rest from reference TRBV5-4 and TRBJ2-3): ETGVTQSPTHLIKTRGQQVTLRCSSQSGHNTVSWYQQALGQGPQFIFQYYREEENGRGNFPPRFSGLQFPNYSSELNVNALELDDSALYLCASSGQGMPDTQYFGPGTRLTVL.

A few counts support this clonotype. The chain uses TRBV12-3 or TRBV12-4 and TRBJ2-1, with 10 bases that match TRBD2. V lost 10 bases and J lost 4; bases outside the gene matches: 13. This CDR3 is built from 16 residues. CDR3 in amino acids: CAIRPRLAGEYNEQFF. Written as DNA, the CDR3 is TGTGCCATCCGCCCGCGGCTAGCGGGGGAGTACAATGAGCAGTTCTTC.

The rearrangement joins TRBV6-9 to TRBJ2-7, with D possibly being TRBD1 (7 bases). This CDR3 is built from 20 residues. CDR1 and CDR2 from the germline V gene are MNHGY and SVAAGI. V lost 4 bases and J 0 bases, leaving 28 bases between the germline ends. The CDR3 DNA reads TGTGCCAGCAGTTCGGGGGTGAGTGACAGGGAGGTCCCGCTCTCCTACGAGCAGTACTTC. This encodes CASSSGVSDREVPLSYEQYF.

The table lists this clonotype with a few counts. V is TRBV27 and J is TRBJ1-5, with D possibly being TRBD1 (5 bases). Trimming removed 5 bases from V and 1 base from J, with 12 bases in between. The CDR3 is 15 residues long. CDR1 is MNHEY, CDR2 SMNVEV, per germline (reference sequence). The CDR3 bases are TGTGCCAGCAGTACGACAGCGGAGAGCAATCAGCCCCAGCATTTT. It yields the protein CASSTTAESNQPQHF.

The chain links TRBV14 to TRBJ2-7, with D hard to call. V lost 0 bases, J lost 1 base, and 7 bases lay in between. CDR1 is SGHDN and CDR2 is FVKESK in the germline V gene. The length of the CDR3 is 14 residues. The CDR3 DNA follows: TGTGCCAGCAGCCAAGATTCGGTATCCTACGAGCAGTACGTC. This encodes CASSQDSVSYEQYV.

V gene TRBV28 combines with J gene TRBJ2-1; D gene uncertain. The CDR3 length is 15 residues. Germline CDR1 MDHEN, CDR2 SYDVKM. Trimming removed 8 bases at V and 8 bases at J, with 22 bases between. DNA for the CDR3: TGTGCCAGCTTCGGAACCTTTTGGGGTATCCATGAGCAGTTCTTC. Translation: CASFGTFWGIHEQFF.

This clonotype was picked up a small number of times. The V call is TRBV9, the J call TRBJ1-2; D remains unclear. V was clipped by 5 bases and J by 6 bases, with 11 bases between them. The CDR3 is made up of 12 amino acids. Germline V lookup: CDR1 SGDLS, CDR2 YYNGEE. In DNA, the CDR3 is TGTGCCAGCAGTAACGGCGTGGATGGCTACACCTTC. As protein: CASSNGVDGYTF. Together with reference TRBV9 and TRBJ1-2, the CDR3 gives the full variable domain: DSGVTQTPKHLITATGQRVTLRCSPRSGDLSVYWYQQSLDQGLQFLIQYYNGEERAKGNILERFSAQQFPDLHSELNLSSLELGDSALYFCASSNGVDGYTFGSGTRLTVV.

This chain joins TRBV27 and TRBJ2-3; 7 positions match TRBD1. CDR1 and CDR2 (germline): MNHEY, SMNVEV (reference sequence). V was clipped by 5 bases and J by 4 bases; unmatched bases: 12. The CDR3 consists of 16 residues. CDR3 sequence (DNA): TGTGCCAGCAGTCCCCGGACAGGATTTGAGGCAGATACGCAGTATTTT. This sequence encodes CASSPRTGFEADTQYF.

A few counts support this clonotype. The rearrangement links TRBV6-1 to TRBJ1-1; the match to TRBD1 covers 7 bases. CDR3 size: 14 residues. The V gene's germline CDR1 is MNHNS and CDR2 SASEGT. The V and J ends lost 8 bases and 5 bases, in that order; junction bases with no gene match: 11. The CDR3 region is CASPMPGGETEAFF. The CDR3, as DNA: TGTGCCAGCCCCATGCCAGGGGGGGAAACTGAAGCTTTCTTT.

This clonotype showed up just a few times. V is TRBV20-1 and J is TRBJ2-2, with D unclear. The CDR3 loop spans 13 amino acids. Germline V gives CDR1 DFQATT, CDR2 SNEGSKA (reference sequence). V was cut by 3 bases and J by 1 base, with 6 bases left in between. The CDR3 reads CSASDRNTGELFF. For the CDR3, the DNA is TGCAGTGCTAGTGATCGGAACACCGGGGAGCTGTTTTTT.

Only a few counts were recorded for this clonotype. The chain recombines TRBV20-1 with TRBJ2-1; the D is unclear. This CDR3 is 15 amino acids long. The V gene's germline CDR1 is DFQATT and CDR2 SNEGSKA (reference sequence). The germline V and J ends were trimmed by 4 bases and 0 bases, with 13 bases remaining between them. The CDR3 DNA follows: TGCAGTGCTAACCCGAAAGTTACCTCCTACAATGAGCAGTTCTTC. This encodes CSANPKVTSYNEQFF.

This clonotype was picked up a small number of times. The rearrangement uses TRBV28 and TRBJ2-5; D is possibly TRBD2 (5 bases). The CDR3 is made up of 13 amino acids. The V and J ends lost 2 bases and 8 bases respectively, with 12 bases between them. CDR1 is MDHEN, CDR2 SYDVKM, per germline. The chain's CDR3 is CASSLLAGTTQYF. CDR3 nucleotide sequence: TGTGCCAGCAGTTTACTCGCGGGTACAACCCAGTACTTC.

The chain couples TRBV6-6 to TRBJ2-7, with D perhaps TRBD1 or TRBD2 (5 bases each). Trimming cost V 9 bases and J 2 bases, with 14 bases left between them. The CDR3 contains 13 residues. Germline V gene data show CDR1 as MNHNY and CDR2 as SVGAGI (reference sequence). CDR3 DNA sequence: TGTGCCAGTGAGGGGCCGCCGGCCTACGAGCAGTACGTC. This encodes CASEGPPAYEQYV.

With respect to this clonotype: Mismatch with germline at one junction end may stem from a read error. The chain combines TRBV5-3 with TRBJ2-1; no clear D. TRBV5-3 is an open reading frame whose function is uncertain. CDR3 size: 15 residues. As DNA, the CDR3 is TGTGCCAGCAGCTTGGAGACTCCTAACTACAATGAGCAGTTCTTC. Translation gives CASSLETPNYNEQFF.

V usage is TRBV2 and J usage is TRBJ2-2; D possibly matches TRBD1 or TRBD2 (5 bases each). V was trimmed by 6 bases and J by 5 bases, leaving 16 bases between them. Germline values: CDR1 SNHLY, CDR2 FYNNEI. The CDR3 is made up of 15 amino acids. The CDR3 coding sequence is TGTGCCAGCAGACCCGGGACCCCTGAAACCGGGGAGCTGTTTTTT. It specifies CASRPGTPETGELFF.

A note on this clonotype: Its ends do not fully match the called genes, so a read error is possible. The J gene is TRBJ1-6, the V gene TRBV11-2; no clear D gene. Germline V CDR1 and CDR2: SGHAT, FQNNGV. The CDR3 totals 14 residues. The CDR3 region is CASSLPGRNSPFHF. The CDR3 coding sequence is TGTGCCAGCAGCTTACCAGGACGTAATTCACCCTTCCACTTT. Filled out from reference TRBV11-2 and TRBJ1-6, the complete variable domain reads EAGVAQSPRYKIIEKRQSVAFWCNPISGHATLYWYQQILGQGPKLLIQFQNNGVVDDSQLPKDRFSAERLKGVDSTLKIQPAKLEDSAVYLCASSLPGRNSPFHFGNGTRLTVT.